The 10 T cell receptor beta chains reported below all come from one sample, sequenced in a study of blood T cell repertoires in COVID-19. Sequenced by immunoSEQ multiplex PCR; TCRdb stores in-frame clones only, minus some. The data contain some 66,000 clones, 82% of them seen just once; the ten biggest clones take up more than 6.5%. Sequencing was done on a sample of peripheral blood. Source of these receptors: a man aged 55 to 69 with acute or convalescent COVID-19.

There are a few counts of this clone. The chain links TRBV11-2 to TRBJ2-7; 8 bases agree with TRBD1. The germline V gene encodes CDR1 SGHAT and CDR2 FQNNGV. The ends lost 0 bases at V and 1 base at J; junction bases unmatched: 5. This CDR3 is built from 16 residues. CDR3 sequence reads: CASSLESTGASYEQYF. The CDR3 bases are TGTGCCAGCAGCTTAGAGTCGACAGGGGCGTCCTACGAGCAGTACTTC.

This clone was picked up one time. This chain joins TRBV6-5 and TRBJ2-3; 13 bases fit TRBD2. CDR1 is MNHEY and CDR2 is SVGAGI in the germline V gene. The CDR3 has 15 amino acids. V trimming: 6 bases; J trimming: 4 bases; junction bases outside the gene matches: 4. The CDR3 DNA reads as TGTGCCAGCAGCCGCGGACTAGCGGGGGCAGATACGCAGTATTTT. It specifies CASSRGLAGADTQYF.

This rearrangement joins TRBV30 to TRBJ2-3; TRBD1 is a possible D gene (6 bases). The germline V and J ends were trimmed by 5 bases and 3 bases, with 15 bases remaining between them. The CDR3 consists of 14 residues. Germline CDR1 and CDR2: GTSNPN and SVGIG (reference sequence). The CDR3 protein is CAWGTPGGTDTQYF. Written as DNA, the CDR3 is TGTGCCTGGGGGACACCCGGTGGAACAGATACGCAGTATTTT.

This chain connects TRBV7-9 to TRBJ1-4; no clear D gene. The CDR3 loop spans 14 amino acids. V dropped 2 bases and J dropped 2 bases, with 6 bases sitting between them. Per germline, CDR1 SEHNR and CDR2 FQNEAQ (reference sequence). The CDR3 protein is CASSLHSTNEKLFF. The CDR3 nucleotides read TGTGCCAGCAGCTTACACAGTACTAATGAAAAACTGTTTTTT.

This clone showed up just once. The chain employs TRBV30 and TRBJ1-5, with 12 bases identical to TRBD1. The CDR3 covers 15 residues. J was trimmed by 5 bases and V by 3 bases; bases with no gene match: 5. In germline, CDR1 is GTSNPN, CDR2 SVGIG (reference sequence). The CDR3 region has the DNA TGTGCCTGGAGCAGTGGGACAGGGGGCTATCAGCCCCAGCATTTT. Translation: CAWSSGTGGYQPQHF.

This clone was picked up one time. This chain connects TRBV6-1 to TRBJ1-6, with D unresolved. This CDR3 comprises 15 residues. Trimming took 3 bases from V and 7 from J, leaving 13 bases between them. Germline-derived CDR1 and CDR2 are MNHNS and SASEGT. The CDR3 DNA is TGTGCCAGCAGTGAGTCCGAGACACCCAATTCACCCCTCCACTTT. It yields the protein CASSESETPNSPLHF.

The V call is TRBV7-9, the J call TRBJ2-3; possibly TRBD2 for D (5 bases). The CDR3 is 15 amino acids. Trimming removed 1 base at V and 11 bases at J, with 19 bases between. The V gene's germline CDR1 is SEHNR and CDR2 FQNEAQ (reference sequence). The CDR3: CASSLDAGADPQQYF. In DNA form, the CDR3 reads TGTGCCAGCAGCTTAGACGCGGGTGCGGACCCCCAGCAGTATTTT. Full variable domain (missing parts from reference TRBV7-9 and TRBJ2-3): DTGVSQNPRHKITKRGQNVTFRCDPISEHNRLYWYRQTLGQGPEFLTYFQNEAQLEKSRLLSDRFSAERPKGSFSTLEIQRTEQGDSAMYLCASSLDAGADPQQYFGPGTRLTVL.

This chain uses TRBV7-2 with TRBJ2-3; 11 bases map to TRBD2. From germline, CDR1 is SGHTA and CDR2 FQGNSA. The CDR3 has 16 amino acids. Trimming took 3 bases from V and 2 from J; bases not matched to a gene: 4. CDR3 sequence reads: CASSLAGLADTDTQYF. In DNA form, the CDR3 reads TGTGCCAGCAGCTTGGCGGGACTAGCGGACACAGATACGCAGTATTTT.

V and J are TRBV7-2 and TRBJ2-3; D ambiguous. Germline V gene lookup returns CDR1 SGHTA and CDR2 FQGNSA. The CDR3 consists of 15 residues. Trimming removed 1 base from V and 1 base from J, with 9 bases in between. The CDR3 DNA is TGTGCCAGCAGCTTAGTTTCGGTGCGCACAGATACGCAGTATTTT. Translated: CASSLVSVRTDTQYF.

The rearrangement joins TRBV24-1 to TRBJ1-1; 8 bases match TRBD1. The CDR3 is 13 residues long. V shed 7 bases and J 1 base; nucleotides not matched to a gene: 1. Germline V gene data show CDR1 as KGHDR and CDR2 as SFDVKD. In DNA form, the CDR3 reads TGTGCCACCAGCACAGGGGGGAACACTGAAGCTTTCTTT. Translated: CATSTGGNTEAFF.